Reported below is one T cell receptor beta chain. Its specificity is not known. PCR used 60 Vbeta primers and 13 Jbeta primers. Only in-frame clones appear in the TCRdb table, and some are missing; sequencing was by immunoSEQ multiplex PCR. Its listing shows approximately 50,000 clones. Participants comprised healthy donors of bone marrow. The record originates from a study of cytomegalovirus exposure and HLA in healthy donors. This CDR3 is built from 13 residues. Per germline, CDR1 GTSNPN and CDR2 SVGIG (reference sequence). Trimming removed 3 bases at V and 7 bases at J, with 15 bases between. Study findings and constraints: There were some public TCRs occurring in many donors, but most TCR sequences were rare. The HLA-A and HLA-B alleles of most subjects were reportedly predicted accurately from TCR beta sequences. One later analysis reportedly identified an Asian-associated ancestry cluster that showed fewer N-insertions than the roughly 620-donor mean.

This TCR derives from a female donor in good health and CMV-seronegative. Sequenced sample: PBMCs. This rearrangement joins TRBV30 to TRBJ1-1; a weak D match, TRBD1 (6 bases). The CDR3 loop reads CAWRTNRADEAFF. The CDR3 DNA reads TGTGCCTGGAGGACCAACAGGGCGGATGAAGCTTTCTTT.